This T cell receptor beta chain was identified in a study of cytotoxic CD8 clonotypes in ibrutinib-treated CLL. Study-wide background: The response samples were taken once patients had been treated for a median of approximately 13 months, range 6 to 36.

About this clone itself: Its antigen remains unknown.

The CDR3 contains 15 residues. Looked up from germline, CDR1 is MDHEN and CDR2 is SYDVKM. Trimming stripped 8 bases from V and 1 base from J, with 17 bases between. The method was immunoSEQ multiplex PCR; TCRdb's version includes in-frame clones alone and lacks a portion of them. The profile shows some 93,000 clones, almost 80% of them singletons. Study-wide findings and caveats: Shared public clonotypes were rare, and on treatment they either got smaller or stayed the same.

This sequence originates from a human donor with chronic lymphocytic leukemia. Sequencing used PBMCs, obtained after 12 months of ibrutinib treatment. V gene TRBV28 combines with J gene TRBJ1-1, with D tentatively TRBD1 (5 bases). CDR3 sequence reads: CASARVGRGNTEAFF. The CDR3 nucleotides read TGTGCCAGCGCCCGAGTGGGGAGGGGGAACACTGAAGCTTTCTTT. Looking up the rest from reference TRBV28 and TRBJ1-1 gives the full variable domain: DVKVTQSSRYLVKRTGEKVFLECVQDMDHENMFWYRQDPGLGLRLIYFSYDVKMKEKGDIPEGYSVSREKKERFSLILESASTNQTSMYLCASARVGRGNTEAFFGQGTRLTVV.